This T cell receptor beta chain was identified during a study of cytomegalovirus exposure and HLA in healthy donors. The CDR3 is 17 amino acids. With V trimmed by 2 bases and J by 3 bases, 10 bases remained unmatched. Germline V gene sequence: CDR1 MNHEY, CDR2 SMNVEV (reference sequence). Findings of the study overall: Among CMV-associated TCR beta chains, most appeared HLA-restricted in a later analysis.

In regard to this clone: The target antigen is unknown. This CDR3 is also generated by other DNA sequences in the sample.

Primers for the PCR totalled 60 Vbeta and 13 Jbeta. Clones were sequenced by immunoSEQ multiplex PCR, and TCRdb holds only the in-frame ones, with some missing. The repertoire consists of 100,000 to 150,000 clones, with about two thirds occurring once and the leading ten covering 6.5% to 8%. Sequenced input: PBMCs. The rearrangement links TRBV27 to TRBJ1-5, with 7 nucleotides matching TRBD1. The sequence came from a man aged 40-49 years in good health and CMV-seropositive. The DNA of the CDR3 is TGTGCCAGCAGTTTAAGCCATGGACAGGACCCCAATCAGCCCCAGCATTTT. Its translation: CASSLSHGQDPNQPQHF.